The 7 T cell receptor beta chains in this list originate from one sample, sequenced in a study of blood T cell repertoires in COVID-19. Assay used: immunoSEQ multiplex PCR; TCRdb lists only in-frame clones, some missing. Of about 410,000 clones in the sample, 90% are singletons; the top ten hold roughly 0.66%. The sample was PBMCs or T cells enriched from blood (not recorded which). These receptors originate from a man between 18 and 35 years old who had recovered from COVID-19.

The chain combines TRBV19 with TRBJ2-4; TRBD1 matches 7 bases. CDR1 is LNHDA, CDR2 SQIVND, per germline (reference sequence). Trimming removed 4 bases from V and 8 bases from J; junction bases left unmatched: 17. The CDR3 has 17 amino acids. In DNA form, the CDR3 reads TGTGCCAGTAGTACCTCCCGGGCTAGTTGGCAGGGGGACATTCAGTACTTC. As protein: CASSTSRASWQGDIQYF.

This chain links TRBV5-4 with TRBJ1-1; weak D call: TRBD1 (6 bases). The CDR3 runs to 14 residues. Germline CDR1 reads SGHNT; CDR2 reads YYREEE (reference sequence). The ends were cut back, 4 bases at V and 0 bases at J, with 10 bases in the middle. CDR3 sequence reads: CASSPDRMNTEAFF. DNA of the CDR3: TGTGCCAGCAGCCCCGACAGGATGAACACTGAAGCTTTCTTT. Full variable domain (missing parts from reference TRBV5-4 and TRBJ1-1): ETGVTQSPTHLIKTRGQQVTLRCSSQSGHNTVSWYQQALGQGPQFIFQYYREEENGRGNFPPRFSGLQFPNYSSELNVNALELDDSALYLCASSPDRMNTEAFFGQGTRLTVV.

The chain couples TRBV9 to TRBJ2-5; D gene ambiguous. Trimming removed 3 bases from V and 5 bases from J, with 20 bases in between. This CDR3 is built from 16 residues. Per the germline V gene, CDR1 is SGDLS and CDR2 is YYNGEE. This chain's CDR3 is CASSAGRLVVGETQYF. The CDR3, as DNA: TGTGCCAGCAGCGCCGGTCGGCTAGTGGTAGGTGAGACCCAGTACTTC.

V and J are TRBV11-2 and TRBJ2-7, with TRBD1 identical over 8 bases. The ends lost 2 bases at V and 3 bases at J; junction bases unmatched: 12. This CDR3 spans 17 amino acids. CDR1 SGHAT and CDR2 FQNNGV come from the germline V gene. The CDR3 is CASSLLNYGQGVYEQYF. CDR3 in DNA: TGTGCCAGCAGCTTATTGAATTATGGACAGGGTGTCTACGAGCAGTACTTC.

The chain links TRBV30 to TRBJ1-2, with TRBD1 identical over 9 bases. Germline assignment: CDR1 GTSNPN and CDR2 SVGIG (reference sequence). CDR3 length: 14 amino acids. V shed 8 bases, J shed 2 bases, and the junction held 9 bases outside the gene matches. The CDR3 nucleotides are TGTGCCGGCGAACTGGACAGGGGAAACTATGGCTACACCTTC. The encoded protein is CAGELDRGNYGYTF.

The V gene is TRBV5-1, the J gene TRBJ2-5; D is uncertain. Germline CDR1 SGHRS, CDR2 YFSETQ. The CDR3 is 14 residues long. V gave up 3 bases and J gave up 5 bases, with 14 bases separating them. The CDR3 bases are TGCGCCAGCAGCTCCCCTGCGGATTTGGAGACCCAGTACTTC. Translating it yields CASSSPADLETQYF.

The chain employs TRBV6-5 and TRBJ1-2, with D maybe TRBD1 (5 bases). The CDR3 covers 13 residues. Germline CDR1 and CDR2: MNHEY and SVGAGI. V was shortened by 4 bases and J by 12 bases, with 18 bases between the two germline ends. CDR3 amino acids: CASSLGLGALNTF. The CDR3 coding sequence is TGTGCCAGCAGTTTGGGGCTAGGGGCCCTCAACACCTTC.